Shown below are 17 T cell receptor beta chains from a single sample sequenced in a study of cytomegalovirus exposure and HLA in healthy donors (TCRdb year 2017). Library method: the immunoSEQ multiplex PCR assay. A mixture of 60 forward primers for TCR Vbeta segments and 13 reverse primers for TCR Jbeta segments was used in the multiplex PCR. In TCRdb, the immuneACCESS table is reduced to in-frame sequences with V and J assigned. These tables do not hold every clone; where another copy was compared, an unresolved V gene accounts for under half, and the others remain unexplained. Here the sample has about 77,000 clones; roughly 78% occur a single time. Jointly, the top ten make up around 4.5% of the sample. The sample taken for sequencing was PBMCs. The receptors stem from a man aged 40-49 years in good health and CMV-seronegative.

In nucleotides, the CDR3 is TGTGCCAGCAGTATGGTTAGGTCGGGCACCGGGGAGCTGTTTTTT. It translates to CASSMVRSGTGELFF. The V gene is TRBV5-6, the J gene TRBJ2-2; D gene unclear. With 5 bases removed from V and 4 bases from J, the gap between germline ends came to 15 bases. The CDR3 runs to 15 residues. Germline V CDR1 and CDR2: SGHDT, YYEEEE. Combining the CDR3 with reference TRBV5-6 and TRBJ2-2 gives the whole variable domain DAGVTQSPTHLIKTRGQQVTLRCSPKSGHDTVSWYQQALGQGPQFIFQYYEEEERQRGNFPDRFSGHQFPNYSSELNVNALLLGDSALYLCASSMVRSGTGELFFGEGSRLTVL.

V gene TRBV7-7 combines with J gene TRBJ2-7; no reliable D call. CDR1 is SSHAT and CDR2 is FNYEAQ in the germline V gene (reference sequence). This CDR3 is 11 amino acids long. This chain's CDR3 is CASPGFYEQYF. The CDR3 DNA reads as TGTGCTAGCCCAGGATTCTACGAGCAGTACTTC.

This chain connects TRBV4-2 to TRBJ2-2, with TRBD2 identical over 10 bases. The CDR3 is made up of 15 amino acids. Trimming at V came to 6 bases and at J to 5 bases, leaving 6 bases not matched to a gene. Germline V lookup: CDR1 LGHNA, CDR2 YNFKEQ. The CDR3 region is CASSPTSGRTGELFF. Written as DNA, the CDR3 is TGTGCCAGCAGTCCGACTAGCGGGCGAACCGGGGAGCTGTTTTTT.

The rearrangement joins TRBV29-1 to TRBJ2-5; D is ambiguous. Germline-derived CDR1 and CDR2 are SQVTM and ANQGSEA. V was trimmed by 3 bases and J by 4 bases, leaving 6 bases between them. The CDR3 contains 11 residues. The CDR3 region is CSVDHSETQYF. CDR3 bases: TGCAGCGTTGACCACTCAGAGACCCAGTACTTC. Using reference TRBV29-1 and TRBJ2-5 for the parts outside the CDR3, the full variable domain is SAVISQKPSRDICQRGTSLTIQCQVDSQVTMMFWYRQQPGQSLTLIATANQGSEATYESGFVIDKFPISRPNLTFSTLTVSNMSPEDSSIYLCSVDHSETQYFGPGTRLLVL.

This chain joins TRBV6-5 and TRBJ2-5, with D uncertain. The V gene's germline CDR1 is MNHEY and CDR2 SVGAGI. Trimming stripped 7 bases from V and 7 bases from J, with 10 bases between. The CDR3 is 11 amino acids. CDR3 bases: TGTGCCAGCACCAACTTCGGGACCCAGTACTTC. Translation: CASTNFGTQYF.

The rearrangement joins TRBV2 to TRBJ2-7; 8 bases agree with TRBD1. The CDR3 has 14 residues. V shed 8 bases and J 5 bases; nucleotides not matched to a gene: 11. The germline V gene has CDR1 SNHLY and CDR2 FYNNEI. CDR3 nucleotides: TGTGCCAGCCTGACCTCAGGGGGCCACAACGAGCAGTACTTC. It is translated as CASLTSGGHNEQYF.

This clone showed up just once. At one of its ends the junction is not consistent with the germline gene, which may arise from a read error. V usage is TRBV7-7 and J usage is TRBJ2-2; possibly TRBD1 for D (6 bases). This CDR3 has 14 residues. Germline-derived CDR1 and CDR2 are SSHAT and FNYEAQ (reference sequence). The CDR3 region has the DNA TGTGCTAGCAGTCGGACAGTCGTAAGCGGGGAGCTGTTTTTT. It translates to CASSRTVVSGELFF.

The CDR3 nucleotides read TGCGCCAGCAGCTATGACTCCTACGAGCAGTACTTC. Amino acid sequence: CASSYDSYEQYF. The chain uses TRBV5-1 and TRBJ2-5; no firm D call. The assigned J gene may be wrong: the sequence end matches TRBJ2-7 better. The germline CDR1 and CDR2 sequences are SGHRS and YFSETQ. The CDR3 extends over 12 amino acids.

This clone was seen once. The J gene is TRBJ2-3, the V gene TRBV10-3; 9 bases are shared with TRBD1. Germline V gene data show CDR1 as ENHRY and CDR2 as SYGVKD. V was pared by 1 base and J by 4 bases, with 3 bases of the junction left unmatched. The length of the CDR3 is 15 residues. CDR3 sequence reads: CAISELGQGPDTQYF. CDR3 coding DNA: TGTGCCATCAGTGAGTTGGGACAGGGTCCAGATACGCAGTATTTT.

This chain links TRBV9 with TRBJ2-5; perhaps TRBD2 as D (5 bases). The DNA end is more similar to TRBJ2-7, so the J call may be wrong. Germline V gene lookup returns CDR1 SGDLS and CDR2 YYNGEE. This CDR3 comprises 15 residues. CDR3 residues: CASSVEGGGLTEQYF. CDR3 bases: TGTGCCAGCAGCGTAGAGGGTGGAGGACTGACCGAGCAGTACTTC.

V is TRBV4-3 and J is TRBJ2-5, with 7 bases fitting TRBD2. This CDR3 is built from 14 residues. V lost 0 bases and J lost 10; bases outside the gene matches: 8. Looked up from germline, CDR1 is LGHNA and CDR2 is YSLEER. The CDR3 region has the DNA TGCGCCAGCAGCCAAGATGTTTCTAGCGGCCACCAGTACTTC. This sequence encodes CASSQDVSSGHQYF.

This clone was seen only once. This chain's CDR3 is CASSLAVRADYEQYF. CDR3 nucleotides: TGTGCCAGCAGCTTAGCGGTGCGGGCCGACTACGAGCAGTACTTC. The chain combines TRBV7-9 with TRBJ2-7, with a tentative D call TRBD2 (5 bases). CDR1 and CDR2 (germline): SEHNR, FQNEAQ (reference sequence). Trimming cost V 0 bases and J 3 bases, with 12 bases left between them. This CDR3 spans 15 amino acids. The variable domain in full, with the rest retrieved from reference TRBV7-9 and TRBJ2-7, is DTGVSQNPRHKITKRGQNVTFRCDPISEHNRLYWYRQTLGQGPEFLTYFQNEAQLEKSRLLSDRFSAERPKGSFSTLEIQRTEQGDSAMYLCASSLAVRADYEQYFGPGTRLTVT.

As to this clone: One junction end disagrees with the germline gene, perhaps due to a read error. This rearrangement joins TRBV27 to TRBJ1-1; D might be TRBD1 (5 bases). The CDR3 is 13 residues long. Germline-derived CDR1 and CDR2 are MNHEY and SMNVEV (reference sequence). CDR3 amino acids: CASSLLAGHGSIF. The CDR3 DNA follows: TGTGCCAGCAGTTTATTGGCGGGGCACGGCTCCATCTTT.

The chain employs TRBV28 and TRBJ2-1; no definite D call. This CDR3 spans 15 amino acids. Germline CDR1 is MDHEN and CDR2 is SYDVKM. Between the trimmed V and J ends, which lost 3 bases and 0 bases, there was a span of 9 bases. This CDR3 is CASSLRHRSYNEQFF. The CDR3 coding sequence is TGTGCCAGCAGTTTGAGGCACCGCTCCTACAATGAGCAGTTCTTC.

This clone was detected only a few times. The chain joins TRBV19 to TRBJ2-5; TRBD2 matches at 14 bases. Unmatched junction bases numbered 5, after V lost 5 bases and J lost 0 bases. Germline loops: CDR1 LNHDA, CDR2 SQIVND (reference sequence). The CDR3 sequence is 17 residues long. The CDR3 nucleotides are TGTGCCAGTAGTGCCTGGACTAGCGGGAGGTACCAAGAGACCCAGTACTTC. This sequence encodes CASSAWTSGRYQETQYF.

In this sample, this clone turned up many times. The genes are TRBV4-3 and TRBJ2-7; tentatively, D is TRBD2 (6 bases). The CDR3 sequence is 15 residues long. In germline, CDR1 is LGHNA, CDR2 YSLEER. The V gene lost 1 base and the J gene lost 0 bases, with 10 bases spanning the gap. The CDR3 here is CASSQAVAASYEQYF. CDR3 DNA: TGCGCCAGCAGCCAAGCGGTAGCGGCCTCCTACGAGCAGTACTTC.

This clone has only one observation. The chain carries TRBV7-8 and TRBJ1-1; the D is unclear. The V gene lost 0 bases and the J gene lost 4 bases, with 6 bases spanning the gap. The CDR3 spans 13 residues. Germline CDR1 is SGHVS and CDR2 is FQNEAQ. CDR3 nucleotide sequence: TGTGCCAGCAGCTTAGCGTCCCTCACTGAAGCTTTCTTT. Translating gives CASSLASLTEAFF. The whole variable domain, remainder taken from reference TRBV7-8 and TRBJ1-1, is GAGVSQSPRYKVAKRGQDVALRCDPISGHVSLFWYQQALGQGPEFLTYFQNEAQLDKSGLPSDRFFAERPEGSVSTLKIQRTQQEDSAVYLCASSLASLTEAFFGQGTRLTVV.